A single sample is the source of the 32 T cell receptor beta chains below, sequenced in a study of T cell repertoires in cytomegalovirus infection. TCRdb independently ran MiXCR on the reads; one entry per CDR3 protein. The sample has 100,000 or so distinct CDR3 sequences, 20% to 30% seen once; the top ten hold approximately 39%. Material: CD8+ T cells from PBMCs. The source of these receptors is a human donor in good health (CMV status not recorded). Some clones in this sample may be carry-over from other donors' samples.

This clonotype was observed a few times. The CDR3 DNA reads as TGTGCCAGCAGCTTGGTTGACTCCTACGAGCAGTACTTC. This encodes CASSLVDSYEQYF. This sequence joins TRBV11-2 and TRBJ2-7; D remains ambiguous. The CDR3 extends over 13 amino acids. V lost 3 bases and J 0 bases, leaving 6 bases between the germline ends. Germline V gives CDR1 SGHAT, CDR2 FQNNGV.

This clonotype was seen more than once but under ten times. The chain couples TRBV5-1 to TRBJ1-1, with 10 bases that match TRBD1. V shed 3 bases, J shed 1 base, and the junction held 6 bases outside the gene matches. CDR1 and CDR2 (germline): SGHRS, YFSETQ. This CDR3 contains 16 residues. The CDR3 loop is CASSSGQGVENTEAFF. In DNA form, the CDR3 reads TGCGCCAGCAGCTCTGGACAGGGGGTGGAGAACACTGAAGCTTTCTTT. The whole variable domain, remainder taken from reference TRBV5-1 and TRBJ1-1, is KAGVTQTPRYLIKTRGQQVTLSCSPISGHRSVSWYQQTPGQGLQFLFEYFSETQRNKGNFPGRFSGRQFSNSRSEMNVSTLELGDSALYLCASSSGQGVENTEAFFGQGTRLTVV.

The sample holds many counts of this clonotype. The gene calls are TRBV20-1 and TRBJ1-5, with D hard to call. Germline V gene sequence: CDR1 DFQATT, CDR2 SNEGSKA (reference sequence). V lost 0 bases to trimming and J lost 0 bases, with 9 bases between them. The CDR3 runs 15 residues. CDR3 loop: CSARDLQYSNQPQHF. The CDR3 DNA follows: TGCAGTGCTAGAGATCTCCAGTATAGCAATCAGCCCCAGCATTTT.

This chain connects TRBV7-6 to TRBJ2-1; 7 nucleotides match TRBD1. The germline CDR1 and CDR2 sequences are SGHVS and FNYEAQ. V lost 5 bases, J lost 3 bases, and 4 bases stayed unmatched. The CDR3 is made up of 14 amino acids. In nucleotides, the CDR3 is TGTGCCAGCAGCCTCACAGGGGTCTACAATGAGCAGTTCTTC. Translated, it gives CASSLTGVYNEQFF.

The chain is built from TRBV28 and TRBJ2-7; D gene unclear. The CDR3 runs 14 residues. V was trimmed by 6 bases and J by 2 bases, leaving 14 bases between them. Germline CDR1 MDHEN, CDR2 SYDVKM. The CDR3 spells CASSAWSTAYEQYF. In DNA form, the CDR3 reads TGTGCCAGCAGCGCGTGGAGTACGGCCTACGAGCAGTACTTC.

This clonotype was seen a handful of times. The chain couples TRBV12-3 or TRBV12-4 to TRBJ2-7; D is uncertain. The CDR3 loop spans 12 amino acids. With 5 bases removed from V and 7 bases from J, the gap between germline ends came to 12 bases. This CDR3 is CASSADTREQYF. The CDR3 nucleotides read TGTGCCAGCAGTGCAGACACTCGGGAGCAGTACTTC.

This clonotype was recorded at least ten times. In DNA form, the CDR3 reads TGTGCCAGCAGTTATTCCCTCAAGACAGGGGGCACTGAAGCTTTCTTT. Its translation: CASSYSLKTGGTEAFF. The chain combines TRBV6-6 with TRBJ1-1; 9 bases match TRBD1. With V trimmed by 3 bases and J by 4 bases, 9 bases remained unmatched. Germline V gene sequence: CDR1 MNHNY, CDR2 SVGAGI (reference sequence). The CDR3 has 16 amino acids.

The sample holds a few counts of this clonotype. The chain uses TRBV5-1 and TRBJ2-1; D call uncertain. V lost 5 bases and J 2 bases, leaving 14 bases between the germline ends. From germline, CDR1 is SGHRS and CDR2 YFSETQ. This CDR3 contains 15 residues. The CDR3 loop is CASRPGGRTYNEQFF. The CDR3 coding sequence is TGCGCCAGCAGGCCAGGCGGACGGACCTACAATGAGCAGTTCTTC. The complete variable domain, with remaining parts taken from reference TRBV5-1 and TRBJ2-1, reads KAGVTQTPRYLIKTRGQQVTLSCSPISGHRSVSWYQQTPGQGLQFLFEYFSETQRNKGNFPGRFSGRQFSNSRSEMNVSTLELGDSALYLCASRPGGRTYNEQFFGPGTRLTVL.

The V call is TRBV15, the J call TRBJ1-5; D not resolved. Germline V lookup: CDR1 LNHNV, CDR2 YYDKDF (reference sequence). The germline V and J ends were trimmed by 0 bases and 8 bases, with 17 bases remaining between them. This CDR3 has 16 amino acids. CDR3 DNA sequence: TGTGCCACCAGCAGAGATTGGTCCTTGAAGGCTGAGCCCCAGCATTTT. Translated: CATSRDWSLKAEPQHF.

The V and J genes are TRBV27 and TRBJ1-1, with D maybe TRBD1 (5 bases). Trimming stripped 6 bases from V and 1 base from J, with 18 bases between. Germline CDR1 MNHEY, CDR2 SMNVEV (reference sequence). The CDR3 consists of 16 residues. The CDR3 bases are TGTGCCAGCAGCCCCCGGAGGGGCAGGGAGAACACTGAAGCTTTCTTT. This translates into CASSPRRGRENTEAFF.

There are a few counts of this clonotype. The chain links TRBV12-3 or TRBV12-4 to TRBJ2-5; tentative D call: TRBD2 (7 bases). The CDR3 spans 15 residues. Deletions cut 7 bases from V and 3 bases from J, with 18 bases between. The CDR3 DNA reads as TGTGCCAGCACCCCAGGAGGGAGGGGGAAAGAGACCCAGTACTTC. Protein: CASTPGGRGKETQYF.

This clonotype appeared a few times. The V call is TRBV7-8, the J call TRBJ2-7; 8 bases are a match to TRBD2. The CDR3 sequence is 13 residues long. CDR1 SGHVS and CDR2 FQNEAQ come from the germline V gene. The J segment lost 6 bases and the V segment lost 5 bases, leaving 6 bases of the junction unmatched. CDR3 sequence (DNA): TGTGCCAGCAGCCGTCGGGGGGGGCTCGAGCAGTACTTC. It encodes CASSRRGGLEQYF.

The rearrangement links TRBV6-1 to TRBJ2-7, with a tentative D call TRBD1 (5 bases). This CDR3 comprises 13 residues. Between the trimmed V and J ends, which lost 4 bases and 1 base, there was a span of 8 bases. Per germline, CDR1 MNHNS and CDR2 SASEGT. The CDR3 DNA reads TGTGCCAGCAGTGCGACAGCTTCCTACGAGCAGTACTTC. Its protein is CASSATASYEQYF.

This clonotype was found a few times. This chain links TRBV6-2 or TRBV6-3 with TRBJ1-5; D perhaps matches TRBD1 (5 bases). The germline V gene has CDR1 MNHEY and CDR2 SVGEGT. V was pared by 6 bases and J by 2 bases, with 14 bases between. The CDR3 consists of 15 residues. The CDR3 is CASRLQDSGNQPQHF. The CDR3, as DNA: TGTGCCAGCAGACTACAGGACTCCGGCAATCAGCCCCAGCATTTT.

A remark on this clonotype: The junction departs from the called germline gene at one end, perhaps through a read error. This CDR3 is CASKGRVEDIDF. The CDR3 DNA reads TGTGCCAGCAAAGGCCGCGTAGAAGATATCGACTTC. The rearrangement links TRBV2 to TRBJ2-1, with D unclear. The CDR3 spans 12 residues. Germline CDR1 is SNHLY and CDR2 is FYNNEI.

The chain employs TRBV28 and TRBJ2-6, with TRBD2 as a possible D gene (6 bases). Germline V gene data show CDR1 as MDHEN and CDR2 as SYDVKM. This CDR3 is built from 17 residues. V was cut by 4 bases and J by 4 bases, with 17 bases left in between. This CDR3 is CASSSSYGGVGANVLTF. As DNA, the CDR3 is TGTGCCAGCAGTTCCTCTTACGGAGGGGTCGGGGCCAACGTCCTGACTTTC.

This rearrangement joins TRBV20-1 to TRBJ2-3, with 9 bases identical to TRBD1. The CDR3 contains 16 residues. V shed 1 base and J 3 bases; nucleotides not matched to a gene: 8. Per the germline V gene, CDR1 is DFQATT and CDR2 is SNEGSKA (reference sequence). CDR3 residues: CSARGPHRGLTDTQYF. CDR3 DNA sequence: TGCAGTGCTAGAGGTCCCCACAGGGGGCTGACAGATACGCAGTATTTT.

To note about this clonotype: It may be a read error: a sequence one base away is much more abundant. The rearrangement uses TRBV7-6 and TRBJ2-1; D ambiguous. The CDR3 length is 15 residues. Germline V CDR1 and CDR2: SGHVS, FNYEAQ. Trimming removed 1 base from V and 3 bases from J, with 10 bases in between. CDR3 sequence reads: CASSLGANNYNEQFF. DNA of the CDR3: TGTGCCAGCAGCTTAGGGGCTAACAACTACAATGAGCAGTTCTTC.

Many counts were recorded for this clonotype. The CDR3 sequence is CASSQGYTEAFF. DNA for the CDR3: TGTGCCAGCAGTCAGGGTTACACTGAAGCTTTCTTT. The rearrangement uses TRBV11-2 and TRBJ1-1; possibly TRBD1 for D (5 bases). The CDR3 totals 12 residues. Germline V CDR1 and CDR2: SGHAT, FQNNGV. V lost 6 bases, J lost 3 bases, and 8 bases lay in between.

CDR3 amino acids: CASSLHRDSPNTGELFF. In DNA, the CDR3 is TGTGCCAGCAGTTTACACCGGGACAGCCCGAACACCGGGGAGCTGTTTTTT. The chain employs TRBV6-2 or TRBV6-3 and TRBJ2-2; 7 positions match TRBD1. Unmatched junction bases numbered 8, after V lost 4 bases and J lost 0 bases. This CDR3 comprises 17 residues. Germline CDR1 is MNHEY and CDR2 is SVGEGT.

The J gene is TRBJ2-7, the V gene TRBV11-2, with D perhaps TRBD2 (5 bases). There are 12 residues in the CDR3. CDR1 SGHAT and CDR2 FQNNGV come from the germline V gene. V was pared by 1 base and J by 5 bases, with 6 bases between. CDR3 residues: CASSLVTNEQYF. The DNA for the CDR3 is TGTGCCAGCAGCTTAGTGACTAACGAGCAGTACTTC.

This clonotype was recorded a few times. CDR3 coding DNA: TGTGCCAGCAGTTTATCAGGGCCCAGGGGTTACAATGAGCAGTTCTTC. Amino acid sequence: CASSLSGPRGYNEQFF. The chain uses TRBV27 and TRBJ2-1, with TRBD1 as a possible D gene (6 bases). The V gene's germline CDR1 is MNHEY and CDR2 SMNVEV (reference sequence). V was shortened by 0 bases and J by 4 bases, with 13 bases between the two germline ends. CDR3 size: 16 residues.

The chain has TRBV7-8 and TRBJ2-2; D gene uncertain. Trimming left V 3 bases short and J 2 bases short, with 10 bases between. The CDR3 contains 15 residues. Germline assignment: CDR1 SGHVS and CDR2 FQNEAQ. The CDR3 nucleotides are TGTGCCAGCAGCTTCACCGAAAGAAACACCGGGGAGCTGTTTTTT. Amino acids: CASSFTERNTGELFF.

This clonotype was picked up many times. The chain is built from TRBV7-2 and TRBJ2-7; TRBD2 might be the D (5 bases). CDR3 length: 13 residues. CDR1 SGHTA and CDR2 FQGNSA come from the germline V gene. V was shortened by 5 bases and J by 6 bases, with 14 bases between the two germline ends. The chain's CDR3 is CASSPGLLGEQYF. In DNA form, the CDR3 reads TGTGCCAGCAGCCCAGGACTGCTTGGCGAGCAGTACTTC.

This clonotype was seen repeatedly, ten times or more. The CDR3 here is CASSSPTWTGGLDYGYTF. In nucleotides, the CDR3 is TGTGCCAGCAGTTCACCGACTTGGACAGGGGGACTCGACTATGGCTACACCTTC. The rearrangement uses TRBV7-2 and TRBJ1-2; 10 positions agree with TRBD1. In germline, CDR1 is SGHTA, CDR2 FQGNSA. Unmatched junction bases numbered 16, after V lost 6 bases and J lost 3 bases. CDR3 length equals 18 residues.

This chain uses TRBV6-1 with TRBJ2-6; possible D gene TRBD2, 5 bases. The CDR3 has 18 amino acids. V was cut by 6 bases and J by 0 bases, with 18 bases left in between. The germline V gene has CDR1 MNHNS and CDR2 SASEGT. CDR3: CASSTLAILSSGANVLTF. DNA of the CDR3: TGTGCCAGCAGCACCCTAGCAATTTTAAGCTCTGGGGCCAACGTCCTGACTTTC.

This clonotype was picked up many times. V usage is TRBV6-2 or TRBV6-3 and J usage is TRBJ2-1, with D uncertain. V lost 3 bases, J lost 7 bases, and 7 bases lay in between. The germline gives CDR1 MNHEY, CDR2 SVGEGT. This CDR3 is 12 amino acids long. The CDR3 sequence: CASSYGKNEQFF. The CDR3 coding sequence is TGTGCCAGCAGTTATGGGAAAAATGAGCAGTTCTTC.

The rearrangement uses TRBV15 and TRBJ1-1, with D possibly matching TRBD1 (5 bases). From germline, CDR1 is LNHNV and CDR2 YYDKDF (reference sequence). The CDR3 covers 14 residues. Trimming pared 0 bases from V and 6 bases from J, leaving 11 bases between. The CDR3 nucleotides read TGTGCCACCAGCAGAGATTTGGGGGACGCTGAAGCTTTCTTT. It specifies CATSRDLGDAEAFF.

The V gene is TRBV9, the J gene TRBJ2-2, with D maybe TRBD1 (6 bases). The CDR3 extends over 16 amino acids. The V gene's germline CDR1 is SGDLS and CDR2 YYNGEE. V was pared by 5 bases and J by 0 bases, with 14 bases between. CDR3 DNA sequence: TGTGCCAGCAGTTCCTCCAGGGGCGCGAACACCGGGGAGCTGTTTTTT. Protein product: CASSSSRGANTGELFF.

The gene calls are TRBV14 and TRBJ2-7, with D perhaps matching TRBD1 (6 bases). This CDR3 contains 16 residues. Germline V CDR1 and CDR2: SGHDN, FVKESK. The V gene lost 1 base and the J gene lost 3 bases, with 16 bases spanning the gap. The CDR3 loop is CASSQVGTPANYEQYF. CDR3 bases: TGTGCCAGCAGCCAAGTTGGGACACCGGCCAACTACGAGCAGTACTTC.

The chain links TRBV12-3 or TRBV12-4 to TRBJ1-1, with TRBD1 as a possible D gene (5 bases). The length of the CDR3 is 14 residues. The V gene lost 10 bases and the J gene lost 5 bases, with 20 bases spanning the gap. CDR3 sequence reads: CATEAGLGRTEAFF. The CDR3, as DNA: TGTGCCACCGAAGCGGGACTCGGTCGGACTGAAGCTTTCTTT.

This clonotype showed up many times. V is TRBV7-9 and J is TRBJ1-1, with D unclear. The CDR3 is 17 residues long. The germline V gene has CDR1 SEHNR and CDR2 FQNEAQ (reference sequence). V was pared by 4 bases and J by 0 bases, with 18 bases between. The CDR3 is CASSSQRVATMNTEAFF. The CDR3 DNA reads TGTGCCAGCAGCTCGCAGCGGGTCGCGACTATGAACACTGAAGCTTTCTTT.